The 20 T cell receptor beta chains reported below all come from one sample, sequenced in a study of neoadjuvant nivolumab and ipilimumab in lung cancer (dated by TCRdb to about 2020). Library preparation used the immunoSEQ multiplex PCR assay. TCRdb stores this immuneACCESS table with in-frame sequences only. Part of the clones is absent; in the studies checked, under half of the shortfall reflects unresolved V genes, and no reason is known for the rest. Recorded for this sample are 7,500 or so clones; 76% of them occurred a single time. The ten largest clonotypes hold 3.5% to 4.5% of the sample. The time point label of this sample denotes: at surgical resection after neoadjuvant nivolumab +/- ipilimumab. Source: tumor tissue, taken after neoadjuvant nivolumab, alone or with ipilimumab, at or shortly before surgery. These receptors were taken from an adult with non-small cell lung cancer.

The chain links TRBV5-1 to TRBJ2-2, with 8 nucleotides matching TRBD1. V lost 6 bases and J lost 1; bases outside the gene matches: 5. Germline CDR1 SGHRS, CDR2 YFSETQ. The CDR3 covers 15 residues. CDR3 loop: CASTLGTGNTGELFF. The CDR3 bases are TGCGCCAGCACCTTAGGGACAGGGAACACCGGGGAGCTGTTTTTT. Looking up the rest from reference TRBV5-1 and TRBJ2-2 gives the full variable domain: KAGVTQTPRYLIKTRGQQVTLSCSPISGHRSVSWYQQTPGQGLQFLFEYFSETQRNKGNFPGRFSGRQFSNSRSEMNVSTLELGDSALYLCASTLGTGNTGELFFGEGSRLTVL.

The V and J genes are TRBV5-1 and TRBJ2-1, with D perhaps TRBD1 or TRBD2 (5 bases each). Germline loops: CDR1 SGHRS, CDR2 YFSETQ. The V end was cut by 0 bases, the J end by 0 bases, with 10 bases between. The CDR3 is 16 amino acids. The CDR3 DNA follows: TGCGCCAGCAGCTTGGAGGCAGGGAGCTCCTACAATGAGCAGTTCTTC. Translating it yields CASSLEAGSSYNEQFF.

V and J are TRBV7-8 and TRBJ2-1; TRBD1 aligns across 11 bases. V lost 5 bases, J lost 8 bases, and 8 bases stayed unmatched. In germline, CDR1 is SGHVS, CDR2 FQNEAQ. The CDR3 totals 15 residues. The CDR3 region has the DNA TGTGCCAGCAGCCCCGGACAGGGGGCGAGGTATGAGCAGTTCTTC. As protein: CASSPGQGARYEQFF.

The rearrangement links TRBV5-1 to TRBJ2-7; perhaps TRBD1 as D (6 bases). Germline V gene data show CDR1 as SGHRS and CDR2 as YFSETQ. V shed 2 bases and J shed 2 bases, with 20 bases lying between them. CDR3 size: 17 residues. CDR3 coding DNA: TGCGCCAGCAGCTTACGAACTACCGGGACAAAAACCTACGAGCAGTACTTC. Its protein product is CASSLRTTGTKTYEQYF.

This clone is categorized as medium-sized (0.01 to 0.1%). This chain joins TRBV7-2 and TRBJ1-1, with unresolved D. This CDR3 has 15 amino acids. The germline CDR1 and CDR2 sequences are SGHTA and FQGNSA. V was pared by 2 bases and J by 1 base, with 11 bases between. The CDR3 sequence is CASSLYWTENTEAFF. Written as DNA, the CDR3 is TGTGCCAGCAGCTTATACTGGACGGAGAACACTGAAGCTTTCTTT.

A single count supports this clone. CDR3 DNA: TGTGCCAGCAGTTCCGCCCCGGACTCTGAGCAGTTCTTC. It yields the protein CASSSAPDSEQFF. The gene calls are TRBV7-7 and TRBJ2-1; perhaps TRBD2 as D (5 bases). The CDR3 contains 13 residues. Between the trimmed V and J ends, which lost 6 bases and 9 bases, there was a span of 15 bases. Germline lookup yields CDR1 SSHAT and CDR2 FNYEAQ (reference sequence).

The chain carries TRBV2 and TRBJ2-3, with D uncertain. Deletions cut 5 bases from V and 6 bases from J, with 12 bases between. From germline, CDR1 is SNHLY and CDR2 FYNNEI. CDR3 length: 13 amino acids. The CDR3: CASSTLIGDTQYF. The CDR3, as DNA: TGTGCCAGCAGTACCTTGATTGGGGATACGCAGTATTTT.

The genes are TRBV5-1 and TRBJ1-1; 7 nucleotides line up with TRBD1. Trimming removed 2 bases from V and 3 bases from J; junction bases left unmatched: 13. The CDR3 loop spans 17 amino acids. Looked up from germline, CDR1 is SGHRS and CDR2 is YFSETQ. CDR3 amino acids: CASSLRSGGLGDTEAFF. DNA of the CDR3: TGCGCCAGCAGCTTAAGGTCAGGGGGTCTTGGGGACACTGAAGCTTTCTTT.

J is TRBJ1-2 and V is TRBV5-4; perhaps TRBD1 as D (5 bases). The CDR3 is made up of 14 amino acids. V lost 2 bases to trimming and J lost 8 bases, with 16 bases between them. Germline V gives CDR1 SGHNT, CDR2 YYREEE (reference sequence). The CDR3 DNA follows: TGTGCCAGCAGCTTTGGGACGGCGCTGACGGGCTACACCTTC. Protein product: CASSFGTALTGYTF.

The chain recombines TRBV19 with TRBJ1-5; D unclear. The germline V gene has CDR1 LNHDA and CDR2 SQIVND (reference sequence). The ends were cut back, 0 bases at V and 0 bases at J, with 9 bases in the middle. The CDR3 consists of 16 residues. The CDR3 DNA follows: TGTGCCAGTAGTATAGAGGCATTCTATAGCAATCAGCCCCAGCATTTT. Protein sequence: CASSIEAFYSNQPQHF.

V gene TRBV9 combines with J gene TRBJ2-3; D might be TRBD2 (5 bases). CDR3 size: 16 residues. Germline assignment: CDR1 SGDLS and CDR2 YYNGEE. Trimming took 0 bases from V and 0 from J, leaving 11 bases between them. The CDR3 protein is CASSVVRERSTDTQYF. CDR3 DNA sequence: TGTGCCAGCAGCGTAGTACGGGAACGTAGCACAGATACGCAGTATTTT. The full variable domain, rest sourced from reference TRBV9 and TRBJ2-3, is DSGVTQTPKHLITATGQRVTLRCSPRSGDLSVYWYQQSLDQGLQFLIQYYNGEERAKGNILERFSAQQFPDLHSELNLSSLELGDSALYFCASSVVRERSTDTQYFGPGTRLTVL.

The chain employs TRBV18 and TRBJ1-2, with a tentative D call TRBD1 (5 bases). The CDR3 extends over 14 amino acids. The germline V gene encodes CDR1 KGHSH and CDR2 LQKENI. V dropped 6 bases and J dropped 5 bases, with 16 bases sitting between them. CDR3 nucleotides: TGTGCCAGCTCCCCTATGGAGACAGCTTATGGCTACACCTTC. Translating it yields CASSPMETAYGYTF.

CDR3 DNA sequence: TGTGCCAGTAGTATATGGGCACCAACTGGAAACACCATATATTTT. Its protein is CASSIWAPTGNTIYF. This chain connects TRBV19 to TRBJ1-3; D remains unclear. V was cut by 2 bases and J by 2 bases, with 10 bases left in between. There are 15 residues in the CDR3. Germline CDR1 LNHDA, CDR2 SQIVND (reference sequence). The whole variable domain, filled in from reference TRBV19 and TRBJ1-3, reads DGGITQSPKYLFRKEGQNVTLSCEQNLNHDAMYWYRQDPGQGLRLIYYSQIVNDFQKGDIAEGYSVSREKKESFPLTVTSAQKNPTAFYLCASSIWAPTGNTIYFGEGSWLTVV.

The chain links TRBV5-4 to TRBJ2-1, with 7 nucleotides matching TRBD1. V shed 2 bases and J 5 bases; nucleotides not matched to a gene: 10. The CDR3 totals 16 residues. Per the germline V gene, CDR1 is SGHNT and CDR2 is YYREEE (reference sequence). The CDR3 spells CASSFRDRFLHNEQFF. The DNA for the CDR3 is TGTGCCAGCAGCTTTAGGGACAGATTTTTACACAATGAGCAGTTCTTC.

V is TRBV5-1 and J is TRBJ1-3, with 8 bases aligning to TRBD1. V was clipped by 0 bases and J by 3 bases; unmatched bases: 5. The CDR3 has 16 amino acids. Germline values: CDR1 SGHRS, CDR2 YFSETQ. The CDR3 DNA follows: TGCGCCAGCAGCTTGGGGGCAGGGGGCGATGGAAACACCATATATTTT. This codes for CASSLGAGGDGNTIYF.

The chain recombines TRBV5-6 with TRBJ2-5; 14 bases map to TRBD2. The CDR3 covers 15 residues. Germline V gene lookup returns CDR1 SGHDT and CDR2 YYEEEE. Trimming cost V 3 bases and J 4 bases; bases outside gene matches: 2. The CDR3: CASSSGLAGGETQYF. DNA for the CDR3: TGTGCCAGCAGCTCTGGACTAGCGGGAGGAGAGACCCAGTACTTC.

The rearrangement joins TRBV5-1 to TRBJ1-2, with 7 bases that match TRBD1. CDR1 is SGHRS, CDR2 YFSETQ, per germline. The CDR3 spans 13 residues. The V and J ends lost 4 bases and 7 bases, in that order; junction bases with no gene match: 7. The CDR3 sequence: CASSPDRVGGYTF. CDR3 bases: TGCGCCAGCAGCCCCGACAGGGTAGGTGGCTACACCTTC.

CDR3 amino acids: CASSLDGRGNSPLHF. In DNA, the CDR3 is TGCGCCAGCAGCTTGGACGGGAGGGGAAATTCACCCCTCCACTTT. The V call is TRBV5-1, the J call TRBJ1-6, with a tentative D call TRBD1 (5 bases). The CDR3 sequence is 15 residues long. Germline values: CDR1 SGHRS, CDR2 YFSETQ. V was clipped by 0 bases and J by 7 bases, with 11 bases between them.

The rearrangement joins TRBV5-6 to TRBJ1-1; D uncertain. Trimming stripped 0 bases from V and 5 bases from J, with 8 bases between. The germline V gene encodes CDR1 SGHDT and CDR2 YYEEEE. The CDR3 runs to 13 residues. The CDR3 is CASSLGGWTEAFF. The CDR3 DNA is TGTGCCAGCAGCTTGGGCGGGTGGACTGAAGCTTTCTTT. Using reference TRBV5-6 and TRBJ1-1 for the parts outside the CDR3, the full variable domain is DAGVTQSPTHLIKTRGQQVTLRCSPKSGHDTVSWYQQALGQGPQFIFQYYEEEERQRGNFPDRFSGHQFPNYSSELNVNALLLGDSALYLCASSLGGWTEAFFGQGTRLTVV.

This chain links TRBV11-3 with TRBJ2-2; the D is unclear. The CDR3 has 14 residues. The ends were cut back, 3 bases at V and 2 bases at J, with 7 bases in the middle. CDR1 is SGHNT, CDR2 YENEEA, per germline. CDR3 sequence (DNA): TGTGCCAGCAGCTTCGACATCAACACCGGGGAGCTGTTTTTT. Encoded protein: CASSFDINTGELFF.